The subject of this entry is one TCR beta chain. As yet, its antigen is unknown. The data belong to a study of shared clonotypes between healthy human individuals. TCRdb's table, derived via immunoSEQ multiplex PCR, lists solely in-frame clones and lacks some. The repertoire holds millions of clones, with roughly 95% as singletons. Regarding the study as a whole: Compared with clonotypes that all four donors shared, non-shared clonotypes had lower generation probabilities.

V lost 5 bases, J lost 3 bases, and 13 bases stayed unmatched. The germline V gene has CDR1 SGHAT and CDR2 FQNNGV. The length of the CDR3 is 17 residues. Sequenced input: naive CD4+ T cells sorted from blood. The subset denotes: CD45RA+ positively selected. The rearrangement uses TRBV11-2 and TRBJ2-7; 10 bases map to TRBD1. This sequence originates from a man younger than 35 in good health. As DNA, the CDR3 is TGTGCCAGCAGCGCCCGGGGTTGGGGGACAGGGGACTACGAGCAGTACTTC. Its protein is CASSARGWGTGDYEQYF.